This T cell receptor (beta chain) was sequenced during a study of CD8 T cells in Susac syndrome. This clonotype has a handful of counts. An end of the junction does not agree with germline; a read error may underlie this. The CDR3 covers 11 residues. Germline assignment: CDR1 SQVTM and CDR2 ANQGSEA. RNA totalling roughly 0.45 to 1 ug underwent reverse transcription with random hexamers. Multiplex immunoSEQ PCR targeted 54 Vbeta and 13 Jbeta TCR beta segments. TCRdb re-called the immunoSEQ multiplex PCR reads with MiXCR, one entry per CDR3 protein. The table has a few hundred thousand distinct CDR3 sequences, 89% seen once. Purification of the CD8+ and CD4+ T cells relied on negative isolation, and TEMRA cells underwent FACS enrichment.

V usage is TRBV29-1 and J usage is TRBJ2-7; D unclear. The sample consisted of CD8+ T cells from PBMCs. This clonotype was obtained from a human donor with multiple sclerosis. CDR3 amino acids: CSAEYDDEQYF. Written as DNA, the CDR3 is TGCAGCGCTGAATACGACGACGAGCAGTACTTC.